The 17 T cell receptor beta chains listed next were all sequenced from one sample in a study of lymphopenia after photon versus proton radiotherapy. This table comes from immunoSEQ multiplex PCR, and its TCRdb copy is limited to in-frame clones, with some not included. This table holds some 33,000 clones, roughly 90% found once. Specimen: peripheral blood, collected from a patient treated with photon-based radiotherapy. Every receptor here comes from a woman between 50 and 59 years old with pancreatic cancer.

V usage is TRBV5-4 and J usage is TRBJ2-1, with 11 bases matching TRBD2. Trimming at V came to 3 bases and at J to 4 bases, leaving 6 bases not matched to a gene. Germline-derived CDR1 and CDR2 are SGHNT and YYREEE (reference sequence). This CDR3 region has 16 residues. The CDR3 nucleotides are TGTGCCAGCAGCTCATCCACTAGCGGGAGATACAATGAGCAGTTCTTC. Protein: CASSSSTSGRYNEQFF.

CDR3 loop: CASSLAGGQGLEPQHF. The CDR3 nucleotides read TGTGCCAGTAGTTTGGCCGGTGGACAGGGCTTAGAACCCCAGCATTTT. The chain couples TRBV19 to TRBJ1-5, with TRBD1 identical over 8 bases. This CDR3 is built from 16 residues. With V trimmed by 5 bases and J by 10 bases, 16 bases remained unmatched. Germline assignment: CDR1 LNHDA and CDR2 SQIVND (reference sequence).

This chain uses TRBV4-1 with TRBJ2-3; D is perhaps TRBD2 (5 bases). V was pared by 4 bases and J by 0 bases, with 17 bases between. The CDR3 contains 17 residues. Germline CDR1 MGHRA, CDR2 YSYEKL. The chain's CDR3 is CASSRREAVSSTDTQYF. The CDR3 DNA follows: TGCGCCAGCAGCCGCCGAGAAGCGGTTTCTAGCACAGATACGCAGTATTTT.

The chain has TRBV27 and TRBJ2-3, with D possibly TRBD2 on 6 matching bases. Trimming took 7 bases from V and 0 from J, leaving 14 bases between them. The CDR3 has 15 residues. Germline CDR1 is MNHEY and CDR2 is SMNVEV (reference sequence). Written as DNA, the CDR3 is TGTGCCAGCAAATTTAGCGGAACTAGCACAGATACGCAGTATTTT. Translated: CASKFSGTSTDTQYF.

The V call is TRBV4-1, the J call TRBJ2-7; possibly TRBD2 for D (5 bases). The CDR3 has 14 amino acids. The V gene lost 0 bases and the J gene lost 10 bases, with 16 bases spanning the gap. The V gene's germline CDR1 is MGHRA and CDR2 YSYEKL. CDR3 loop: CASSQDWVRETQYF. CDR3 coding DNA: TGCGCCAGCAGCCAAGATTGGGTGAGGGAGACTCAGTACTTC.

The rearrangement joins TRBV7-2 to TRBJ2-2; either TRBD1 or TRBD2 may supply D (5 bases each). This CDR3 spans 14 amino acids. V lost 0 bases and J 6 bases, leaving 8 bases between the germline ends. CDR1 is SGHTA, CDR2 FQGNSA, per germline. CDR3 amino acids: CASSLAGTAGELFF. CDR3 nucleotides: TGTGCCAGCAGCTTAGCAGGGACGGCCGGGGAGCTGTTTTTT.

This clone was seen just once. This rearrangement joins TRBV11-2 to TRBJ2-6; 7 nucleotides match TRBD2. Germline V gene data show CDR1 as SGHAT and CDR2 as FQNNGV. This CDR3 is 15 amino acids long. Trimming at V came to 9 bases and at J to 0 bases, leaving 5 bases not matched to a gene. CDR3 DNA sequence: TGTGCCAGTCAAGCGGGACGCTCTGGGGCCAACGTCCTGACTTTC. It codes for CASQAGRSGANVLTF.

The rearrangement uses TRBV9 and TRBJ2-7; no reliable D call. The CDR3 is 15 residues long. Germline CDR1 and CDR2: SGDLS and YYNGEE. Trimming stripped 0 bases from V and 0 bases from J, with 10 bases between. The DNA for the CDR3 is TGTGCCAGCAGCGTAGTCAACAAGAGCTCCTACGAGCAGTACTTC. Translated, it gives CASSVVNKSSYEQYF.

The rearrangement links TRBV30 to TRBJ2-1; D is unclear. The CDR3 has 12 residues. Looked up from germline, CDR1 is GTSNPN and CDR2 is SVGIG (reference sequence). V lost 2 bases, J lost 7 bases, and 9 bases lay in between. CDR3 nucleotide sequence: TGTGCCTGGAGTTTCAGGAATAATGAGCAGTTCTTC. Protein product: CAWSFRNNEQFF.

The CDR3 DNA sequence: TGTGCCAGCAGCCTCTCAGGGTCGGTTGAAAAACTGTTTTTT. As protein: CASSLSGSVEKLFF. This chain connects TRBV6-5 to TRBJ1-4; perhaps TRBD1 as D (5 bases). CDR3 length: 14 residues. Germline CDR1 is MNHEY and CDR2 is SVGAGI. Trimming took 6 bases from V and 7 from J, leaving 15 bases between them.

This clone was detected only a few times. This sequence joins TRBV5-6 and TRBJ2-4; 7 nucleotides agree with TRBD2. CDR3 length: 13 residues. Germline CDR1 reads SGHDT; CDR2 reads YYEEEE. V lost 1 base, J lost 7 bases, and 2 bases stayed unmatched. The CDR3 region has the DNA TGTGCCAGCAGCTTGCCAGCGGGGAACATTCAGTACTTC. Translated, it gives CASSLPAGNIQYF.

The chain joins TRBV6-9 to TRBJ2-1; D not certain. The germline V gene encodes CDR1 MNHGY and CDR2 SVAAGI. The CDR3 is made up of 13 amino acids. Trimming pared 4 bases from V and 5 bases from J, leaving 9 bases between. The CDR3: CASSSWAHNEQFF. Written as DNA, the CDR3 is TGTGCCAGCAGTTCGTGGGCGCACAATGAGCAGTTCTTC.

The rearrangement joins TRBV18 to TRBJ1-1; no reliable D call. The germline gives CDR1 KGHSH, CDR2 LQKENI. CDR3 length: 12 residues. Trimming cost V 2 bases and J 6 bases, with 7 bases left between them. CDR3 loop: CASSPRAPEAFF. The CDR3 DNA sequence: TGTGCCAGCTCACCAAGGGCCCCTGAAGCTTTCTTT. The full variable domain, in which reference TRBV18 and TRBJ1-1 provide the parts outside the CDR3, is NAGVMQNPRHLVRRRGQEARLRCSPMKGHSHVYWYRQLPEEGLKFMVYLQKENIIDESGMPKERFSAEFPKEGPSILRIQQVVRGDSAAYFCASSPRAPEAFFGQGTRLTVV.

V and J are TRBV6-5 and TRBJ2-1; D gene uncertain. Germline loops: CDR1 MNHEY, CDR2 SVGAGI. This CDR3 has 14 amino acids. The V end lost 6 bases, the J end lost 6 bases, and 15 bases lay between the germline ends. The CDR3 reads CASRPLGRVNEQFF. The DNA for the CDR3 is TGTGCCAGCAGACCCCTTGGGCGAGTCAATGAGCAGTTCTTC.

The chain couples TRBV30 to TRBJ2-7, with D possibly being TRBD2 (6 bases). Trimming took 0 bases from V and 5 from J, leaving 14 bases between them. CDR1 GTSNPN and CDR2 SVGIG come from the germline V gene (reference sequence). CDR3 size: 14 residues. As DNA, the CDR3 is TGTGCCTGGAGTGTGATAGCGGAGACCCACGAGCAGTACTTC. Residues: CAWSVIAETHEQYF. The full variable domain, in which reference TRBV30 and TRBJ2-7 provide the parts outside the CDR3, is SQTIHQWPATLVQPVGSPLSLECTVEGTSNPNLYWYRQAAGRGLQLLFYSVGIGQISSEVPQNLSASRPQDRQFILSSKKLLLSDSGFYLCAWSVIAETHEQYFGPGTRLTVT.

The V gene is TRBV30, the J gene TRBJ2-5; 8 nucleotides line up with TRBD2. Trimming cost V 0 bases and J 3 bases; bases outside gene matches: 3. In germline, CDR1 is GTSNPN, CDR2 SVGIG (reference sequence). The CDR3 spans 14 residues. CDR3 DNA sequence: TGTGCCTGGAGTGTCGGGACTAGAGAAGAGACCCAGTACTTC. Protein: CAWSVGTREETQYF.

The V call is TRBV6-4, the J call TRBJ2-2, with 7 bases aligning to TRBD1. Germline loops: CDR1 MRHNA, CDR2 SNTAGT. The CDR3 loop spans 16 amino acids. V lost 6 bases to trimming and J lost 0 bases; unmatched junction nucleotides: 7. CDR3 amino acids: CASSRGGRANTGELFF. CDR3 in DNA: TGTGCCAGCAGCCGAGGGGGCAGGGCGAACACCGGGGAGCTGTTTTTT.